This T cell receptor beta chain came from a study of shared T cell receptors in the human thymus. This CDR3 is built from 13 residues. The V and J ends lost 3 bases and 6 bases respectively, with 9 bases between them. Germline-derived CDR1 and CDR2 are KGHSH and LQKENI. The data were produced by immunoSEQ multiplex PCR, yet TCRdb's version contains in-frame clones alone and is incomplete. This sample has about 380,000 clones, with approximately 95% found just once. Sequencing was carried out using thymocytes. This chain links TRBV18 with TRBJ2-1; weak D call: TRBD1 (6 bases). The TCR originated in a human donor. The CDR3 bases are TGTGCCAGCTCACCGGACAGCCCCAATGAGCAGTTCTTC. Translating gives CASSPDSPNEQFF.